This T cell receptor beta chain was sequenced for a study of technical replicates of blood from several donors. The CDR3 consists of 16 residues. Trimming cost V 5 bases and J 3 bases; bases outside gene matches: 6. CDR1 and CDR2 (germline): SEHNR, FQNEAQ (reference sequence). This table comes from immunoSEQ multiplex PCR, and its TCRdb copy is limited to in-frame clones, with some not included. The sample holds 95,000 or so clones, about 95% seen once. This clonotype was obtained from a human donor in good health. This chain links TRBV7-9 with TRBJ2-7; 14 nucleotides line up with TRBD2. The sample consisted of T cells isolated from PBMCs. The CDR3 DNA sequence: TGTGCCAGCAGCCAAATGGGACTAGCGGGAGTCTACGAGCAGTACTTC. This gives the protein CASSQMGLAGVYEQYF.